These T cell receptor beta chains were read from a single sample in a study of early T cells in non-severe SARS-CoV-2 infection. TCRdb re-analysed the 5' RACE reads in MiXCR, keeping a single row per CDR3 protein. The sample comprises some 100,000 distinct CDR3 sequences, about 14% of which are singletons, and approximately 0.54% rests with the top ten. The sequencing input was whole blood. The receptors were gathered from an adult who was a healthcare worker with PCR-confirmed SARS-CoV-2 infection or an uninfected control (not recorded which). Each CDR3 is given with its conserved first and last residue. Fields, in order: J gene, V gene, clone size, D gene, CDR3 protein, CDR3 DNA. A D gene is named only where the DNA matches it firmly. Expanded clones are given a class, and other clones once, few, many or no size at all.

J: TRBJ2-7; V: TRBV5-1; size: -; D: -; CDR3: CASSPGGVDEQYF; DNA: TGCGCCAGCAGCCCCGGGGGAGTGGACGAGCAGTACTTC
J: TRBJ1-1; V: TRBV7-8; size: few; D: -; CDR3: CASSILQTRNTEAFF; DNA: TGTGCCAGCAGCATACTCCAGACACGAAACACTGAAGCTTTCTTT
J: TRBJ2-2; V: TRBV11-2; size: -; D: -; CDR3: CASSLAGWAGELFF; DNA: TGTGCCAGCAGCCTAGCAGGGTGGGCCGGGGAGCTGTTTTTT
J: TRBJ2-1; V: TRBV5-1; size: few; D: TRBD2; CDR3: CASSLPTTGTSIANEQFF; DNA: TGCGCCAGCAGCTTGCCAACCACCGGGACTAGTATTGCAAATGAGCAGTTCTTC
J: TRBJ2-3; V: TRBV30; size: few; D: TRBD1; CDR3: CAWSVGQGNTDTQYF; DNA: TGTGCCTGGAGTGTAGGACAGGGGAACACAGATACGCAGTATTTT
J: TRBJ1-3; V: TRBV30; size: few; D: -; CDR3: CAWRDVAGDSGNTIYF; DNA: TGTGCCTGGAGAGACGTGGCAGGCGACTCTGGAAACACCATATATTTT
J: TRBJ1-6; V: TRBV2; size: few; D: -; CDR3: CASIPVRVDSPLHF; DNA: TGTGCCAGCATTCCCGTAAGGGTTGATTCACCCCTCCACTTT
J: TRBJ1-6; V: TRBV27; size: -; D: TRBD1; CDR3: CASSPQTGVNSPLHF; DNA: TGTGCCAGCAGTCCACAGACAGGGGTCAATTCACCCCTCCACTTT
J: TRBJ2-5; V: TRBV28; size: -; D: -; CDR3: CASSLKTGIETQYF; DNA: TGTGCCAGCAGTCTGAAAACAGGGATCGAGACCCAGTACTTC
J: TRBJ2-1; V: TRBV21-1; size: -; D: -; CDR3: CASSKDPASGQFYNEQFF; DNA: TGTGCCAGCAGCAAAGACCCGGCTAGCGGGCAGTTCTACAATGAGCAGTTCTTC
J: TRBJ1-5; V: TRBV27; size: few; D: TRBD1; CDR3: CASSLLGQGNQPQHF; DNA: TGTGCCAGCAGTTTACTGGGACAGGGGAATCAGCCCCAGCATTTT
J: TRBJ2-2; V: TRBV30; size: few; D: -; CDR3: CAWTRSGELFF; DNA: TGTGCCTGGACGAGGTCCGGGGAGCTGTTTTTT
J: TRBJ2-2; V: TRBV3-1; size: -; D: -; CDR3: CASSRLTGTGELFF; DNA: TGTGCCAGCAGCCGCCTTACGGGCACCGGGGAGCTGTTTTTT
J: TRBJ1-6; V: TRBV20-1; size: -; D: TRBD1; CDR3: CSARERDREPNSPLHF; DNA: TGCAGTGCTAGAGAGAGGGACAGGGAACCTAATTCACCCCTCCACTTT
J: TRBJ2-2; V: TRBV21-1; size: -; D: -; CDR3: CASSITGGQDTGELFF; DNA: TGTGCCAGCAGCATCACAGGGGGCCAGGACACCGGGGAGCTGTTTTTT
J: TRBJ1-1; V: TRBV14; size: -; D: -; CDR3: CASSQDRRYTEAFF; DNA: TGTGCCAGCAGCCAAGATAGGAGATACACTGAAGCTTTCTTT
J: TRBJ2-2; V: TRBV7-9; size: few; D: -; CDR3: CASSEGLLAGELFF; DNA: TGTGCCAGCAGCGAGGGATTGCTGGCCGGGGAGCTGTTTTTT
J: TRBJ2-1; V: TRBV7-2; size: -; D: TRBD2; CDR3: CASRKGGTSGTNEQFF; DNA: TGTGCCAGCAGGAAAGGGGGGACTAGCGGGACCAATGAGCAGTTCTTC
J: TRBJ2-1; V: TRBV7-2; size: -; D: -; CDR3: CAGNRGNSYNEQFF; DNA: TGTGCCGGGAACCGGGGCAACTCCTACAATGAGCAGTTCTTC
J: TRBJ1-6; V: TRBV7-6; size: -; D: -; CDR3: CASSLDNRVNSPLHF; DNA: TGTGCCAGCAGCTTAGACAACAGGGTAAATTCACCCCTCCACTTT
J: TRBJ1-2; V: TRBV12-3/TRBV12-4; size: few; D: -; CDR3: CASSNLNYGYTF; DNA: TGTGCCAGCAGTAACCTTAACTATGGCTACACCTTC
J: TRBJ2-5; V: TRBV7-8; size: few; D: -; CDR3: CASSRRGTHYQETQYF; DNA: TGTGCCAGCAGCCGTCGGGGGACCCATTACCAAGAGACCCAGTACTTC
J: TRBJ2-6; V: TRBV20-1; size: -; D: -; CDR3: CSAIGRAGANVLTF; DNA: TGCAGTGCCATTGGTAGGGCTGGGGCCAACGTCCTGACTTTC
J: TRBJ1-1; V: TRBV10-3; size: few; D: -; CDR3: CAISPGSGAFF; DNA: TGTGCCATCAGTCCAGGGTCTGGAGCTTTCTTT
J: TRBJ2-1; V: TRBV3-1; size: once; D: -; CDR3: CASSSDPPSNEQFF; DNA: TGTGCCAGCAGTTCAGACCCACCCTCCAATGAGCAGTTCTTC
J: TRBJ1-2; V: TRBV7-3; size: -; D: -; CDR3: CASSHSATASRGIYGYTF; DNA: TGTGCCAGCAGCCACAGCGCGACAGCTTCAAGGGGGATATATGGCTACACCTTC
J: TRBJ2-2; V: TRBV2; size: few; D: TRBD1; CDR3: CASRRTGSSPGELFF; DNA: TGTGCCAGTAGGAGGACAGGGTCTAGTCCCGGGGAGCTGTTTTTT
J: TRBJ1-2; V: TRBV3-1; size: -; D: -; CDR3: CASSQVPGRSGYTF; DNA: TGTGCCAGCAGCCAAGTCCCAGGACGGAGTGGCTACACCTTC
J: TRBJ1-5; V: TRBV5-5; size: -; D: -; CDR3: CASSRDHQPQHF; DNA: TGTGCCAGCAGCCGAGATCATCAGCCCCAGCATTTT
J: TRBJ1-4; V: TRBV11-2; size: few; D: TRBD1; CDR3: CASSLNTGEIGEKLFF; DNA: TGTGCCAGCAGCCTCAATACAGGGGAGATTGGTGAAAAACTGTTTTTT
J: TRBJ1-4; V: TRBV6-6; size: few; D: -; CDR3: CASSYGQGTLRDEKLFF; DNA: TGTGCCAGCAGTTACGGGCAGGGGACCCTCCGGGACGAAAAACTGTTTTTT
J: TRBJ1-1; V: TRBV10-3; size: -; D: -; CDR3: CATSTLEEAFF; DNA: TGTGCCACCTCTACGCTGGAAGAAGCTTTCTTT
J: TRBJ1-6; V: TRBV7-3; size: -; D: -; CDR3: CASSSTGTNNSPLHF; DNA: TGTGCCAGCAGCTCAACCGGGACAAATAATTCACCCCTCCACTTT
J: TRBJ1-1; V: TRBV20-1; size: few; D: -; CDR3: CSARSRGWGTEAFF; DNA: TGCAGTGCTAGATCTCGGGGCTGGGGGACTGAAGCTTTCTTT
J: TRBJ1-1; V: TRBV27; size: -; D: -; CDR3: CASSLGRARTEAFF; DNA: TGTGCCAGCAGTTTAGGCCGAGCCAGGACTGAAGCTTTCTTT
J: TRBJ1-1; V: TRBV27; size: -; D: TRBD1; CDR3: CASRLRTGPYTEAFF; DNA: TGTGCCAGCAGACTACGGACAGGGCCTTACACTGAAGCTTTCTTT
J: TRBJ2-5; V: TRBV4-1; size: few; D: TRBD2; CDR3: CASRHMTSGGQETQYF; DNA: TGCGCCAGCAGACACATGACTAGCGGGGGTCAAGAGACCCAGTACTTC
J: TRBJ2-3; V: TRBV12-3/TRBV12-4; size: -; D: -; CDR3: CASSLVGPTDTQYF; DNA: TGTGCCAGCAGTTTAGTGGGTCCCACAGATACGCAGTATTTT
J: TRBJ1-2; V: TRBV19; size: -; D: -; CDR3: CASSLFYRDNYGYTF; DNA: TGTGCCAGTAGTTTATTTTACAGGGATAACTATGGCTACACCTTC
J: TRBJ1-1; V: TRBV5-1; size: many; D: -; CDR3: CASSVAKNTEAFF; DNA: TGCGCCAGCAGCGTCGCTAAGAACACTGAAGCTTTCTTT
J: TRBJ2-3; V: TRBV24-1; size: -; D: -; CDR3: CATSDFLQGQSTDTQYF; DNA: TGTGCCACCAGTGATTTCCTGCAGGGGCAAAGCACAGATACGCAGTATTTT
J: TRBJ2-2; V: TRBV11-3; size: many; D: -; CDR3: CASSLANTGELFF; DNA: TGTGCCAGCAGCTTGGCAAACACCGGGGAGCTGTTTTTT
J: TRBJ2-4; V: TRBV5-1; size: -; D: -; CDR3: CASSPGEVQYF; DNA: TGCGCCAGCAGCCCAGGGGAAGTTCAGTACTTC
J: TRBJ1-1; V: TRBV5-6; size: -; D: TRBD1; CDR3: CASSFGRQGSTEAFF; DNA: TGTGCCAGCAGCTTTGGACGACAGGGTAGCACTGAAGCTTTCTTT
J: TRBJ2-1; V: TRBV10-2; size: -; D: -; CDR3: CASNPGQPYNEQFF; DNA: TGCGCCAGCAACCCAGGTCAACCCTACAATGAGCAGTTCTTC
J: TRBJ1-2; V: TRBV7-8; size: many; D: TRBD1; CDR3: CASSQPEGTGGGIWVGYTF; DNA: TGTGCCAGCAGCCAGCCGGAAGGGACAGGGGGCGGAATTTGGGTTGGCTACACCTTC
J: TRBJ2-1; V: TRBV20-1; size: -; D: TRBD1; CDR3: CSAKDRVFVSNEQFF; DNA: TGCAGTGCGAAAGACAGGGTTTTTGTTAGTAATGAGCAGTTCTTC
J: TRBJ1-1; V: TRBV29-1; size: -; D: -; CDR3: CSVEPTNTEAFF; DNA: TGCAGCGTTGAGCCGACGAACACTGAAGCTTTCTTT
J: TRBJ2-1; V: TRBV24-1; size: many; D: TRBD1; CDR3: CATSPRDRAYNEQFF; DNA: TGTGCCACCAGTCCAAGGGACAGGGCCTACAATGAGCAGTTCTTC
J: TRBJ2-1; V: TRBV6-2/TRBV6-3; size: -; D: -; CDR3: CASSYMDNEQFF; DNA: TGTGCCAGCAGTTACATGGACAACGAGCAGTTCTTC
J: TRBJ1-1; V: TRBV3-2; size: few; D: -; CDR3: CASSQDLLAITEAFF; DNA: TGTGCCAGCAGCCAAGATCTGTTGGCAATCACTGAAGCTTTCTTT
J: TRBJ2-3; V: TRBV5-5; size: many; D: -; CDR3: CASSLAVDSTDTQYF; DNA: TGTGCCAGCAGCTTGGCCGTGGATAGCACAGATACGCAGTATTTT